The 15 T cell receptor beta chains given below trace back to one sample, sequenced in a study of shared T cell receptors in the human thymus. Data came from immunoSEQ multiplex PCR; TCRdb stores just in-frame clones and leaves some out. Altogether hundreds of thousands of clones are present, roughly 90% being singletons, with the ten largest covering about 0.01%. This same sample was also taken into another study, of human thymus T cells.

Sequenced sample: thymocytes. The receptor set was obtained from a boy younger than two with a congenital heart defect.

The chain joins TRBV30 to TRBJ2-2; 14 nucleotides agree with TRBD2. The ends lost 3 bases at V and 4 bases at J; junction bases unmatched: 13. The CDR3 is made up of 19 amino acids. Looked up from germline, CDR1 is GTSNPN and CDR2 is SVGIG (reference sequence). CDR3: CAWSSYRGLAGARTGELFF. The DNA of the CDR3 is TGTGCCTGGAGCTCGTACAGGGGACTAGCGGGAGCTCGCACCGGGGAGCTGTTTTTT.

The chain uses TRBV27 and TRBJ2-1, with D maybe TRBD1 (5 bases). V gave up 6 bases and J gave up 0 bases, with 15 bases separating them. The V gene's germline CDR1 is MNHEY and CDR2 SMNVEV (reference sequence). The CDR3 is made up of 16 amino acids. The CDR3 spells CASRTKATVSYNEQFF. As DNA, the CDR3 is TGTGCCAGCAGGACCAAAGCGACAGTCTCCTACAATGAGCAGTTCTTC.

This sequence joins TRBV6-5 and TRBJ2-7, with TRBD1 matching 7 bases. V was pared by 5 bases and J by 6 bases, with 7 bases of the junction left unmatched. CDR1 is MNHEY, CDR2 SVGAGI, per germline. This CDR3 comprises 13 residues. The CDR3 DNA follows: TGTGCCAGCAGTCGGGACAGCCCCCGCGAGCAGTACTTC. Encoded protein: CASSRDSPREQYF.

The chain uses TRBV7-9 and TRBJ2-1; perhaps TRBD2 as D (6 bases). The CDR3 spans 16 residues. V was clipped by 11 bases and J by 7 bases, with 27 bases between them. Per germline, CDR1 SEHNR and CDR2 FQNEAQ (reference sequence). Here the CDR3 DNA reads TGTGCCCTAAGGGGCCAGCCAGCGGGTGTTTGGAATGAGCAGTTCTTC. It translates to CALRGQPAGVWNEQFF. Using reference TRBV7-9 and TRBJ2-1 for the parts outside the CDR3, the full variable domain is DTGVSQNPRHKITKRGQNVTFRCDPISEHNRLYWYRQTLGQGPEFLTYFQNEAQLEKSRLLSDRFSAERPKGSFSTLEIQRTEQGDSAMYLCALRGQPAGVWNEQFFGPGTRLTVL.

The V call is TRBV5-4, the J call TRBJ1-3, with TRBD1 as a possible D gene (5 bases). The V and J ends lost 4 bases and 2 bases respectively, with 13 bases between them. The CDR3 has 15 residues. Germline V gene lookup returns CDR1 SGHNT and CDR2 YYREEE (reference sequence). The CDR3 here is CASSPGVLTGNTIYF. In DNA, the CDR3 is TGTGCCAGCAGCCCGGGGGTCCTCACTGGAAACACCATATATTTT. The entire variable domain, with the rest obtained from reference TRBV5-4 and TRBJ1-3, is as follows: ETGVTQSPTHLIKTRGQQVTLRCSSQSGHNTVSWYQQALGQGPQFIFQYYREEENGRGNFPPRFSGLQFPNYSSELNVNALELDDSALYLCASSPGVLTGNTIYFGEGSWLTVV.

This clone was seen only once. CDR3 protein: CATSRGGQGHIQPQHF. CDR3 DNA: TGTGCCACCAGCAGGGGGGGACAGGGTCACATTCAGCCCCAGCATTTT. V usage is TRBV15 and J usage is TRBJ1-5; 9 positions match TRBD1. Germline V gene lookup returns CDR1 LNHNV and CDR2 YYDKDF (reference sequence). The CDR3 loop spans 16 amino acids. With V trimmed by 3 bases and J by 6 bases, 9 bases remained unmatched.

The V gene is TRBV5-1, the J gene TRBJ1-1; 7 bases agree with TRBD1. Trimming removed 6 bases from V and 4 bases from J; junction bases left unmatched: 12. Germline CDR1 is SGHRS and CDR2 is YFSETQ. The CDR3 extends over 15 amino acids. The CDR3 coding sequence is TGCGCCAGCACGGTGAACAGGGGTATAGGCACTGAAGCTTTCTTT. Protein sequence: CASTVNRGIGTEAFF. Full variable domain (remainder filled in from reference TRBV5-1 and TRBJ1-1): KAGVTQTPRYLIKTRGQQVTLSCSPISGHRSVSWYQQTPGQGLQFLFEYFSETQRNKGNFPGRFSGRQFSNSRSEMNVSTLELGDSALYLCASTVNRGIGTEAFFGQGTRLTVV.

Comments on this clone: Other DNA sequences within the sample encode an identical CDR3. The chain combines TRBV10-3 with TRBJ1-5; TRBD1 might be the D (5 bases). Germline values: CDR1 ENHRY, CDR2 SYGVKD. The CDR3 totals 19 residues. V lost 6 bases to trimming and J lost 0 bases, with 24 bases between them. The CDR3: CAISEEVTAGWDSNQPQHF. CDR3 DNA: TGTGCCATCAGCGAGGAAGTAACGGCAGGGTGGGATAGCAATCAGCCCCAGCATTTT.

The genes are TRBV27 and TRBJ2-7, with D possibly TRBD2 on 7 matching bases. From germline, CDR1 is MNHEY and CDR2 SMNVEV (reference sequence). Trimming left V 4 bases short and J 5 bases short, with 21 bases between. This CDR3 contains 16 residues. The CDR3 loop reads CASSSLGGREGDEQYF. The CDR3 DNA follows: TGTGCCAGCAGTTCGCTGGGGGGGCGCGAGGGGGACGAGCAGTACTTC.

This clone was seen only a few times. The chain couples TRBV10-3 to TRBJ2-1; 13 bases line up with TRBD2. V trimming: 3 bases; J trimming: 4 bases; junction bases outside the gene matches: 12. Germline V lookup: CDR1 ENHRY, CDR2 SYGVKD. The CDR3 covers 19 residues. The CDR3 here is CAISEKKIPTSGGYNEQFF. The CDR3 DNA sequence: TGTGCCATCAGTGAAAAGAAGATACCGACTAGCGGGGGGTACAATGAGCAGTTCTTC.

This sequence joins TRBV19 and TRBJ2-7; D may be TRBD1 (6 bases). CDR1 and CDR2 (germline): LNHDA, SQIVND (reference sequence). V dropped 1 base and J dropped 3 bases, with 10 bases sitting between them. There are 14 residues in the CDR3. The CDR3, as DNA: TGTGCCAGTAGTATAGGCAGGGGAAACTACGAGCAGTACTTC. Residues: CASSIGRGNYEQYF. The full variable domain, rest sourced from reference TRBV19 and TRBJ2-7, is DGGITQSPKYLFRKEGQNVTLSCEQNLNHDAMYWYRQDPGQGLRLIYYSQIVNDFQKGDIAEGYSVSREKKESFPLTVTSAQKNPTAFYLCASSIGRGNYEQYFGPGTRLTVT.

This chain connects TRBV6-1 to TRBJ2-7, with 10 bases identical to TRBD2. The CDR3 has 15 residues. The trim removed 7 bases at V and 5 bases at J, leaving 11 bases unmatched. Germline CDR1 is MNHNS and CDR2 is SASEGT. The CDR3 DNA sequence: TGTGCCAGCACACGGGGGAGCGGGAGGGTCAACGAGCAGTACTTC. Translation: CASTRGSGRVNEQYF.

The gene calls are TRBV11-3 and TRBJ1-5; D is undetermined. Germline values: CDR1 SGHNT, CDR2 YENEEA. Trimming cost V 4 bases and J 4 bases, with 8 bases left between them. The CDR3 has 13 residues. Written as DNA, the CDR3 is TGTGCCAGCAGCTACAAACCGAATCAGCCCCAGCATTTT. Translation: CASSYKPNQPQHF. Supplemented by reference TRBV11-3 and TRBJ1-5, the full variable domain reads EAGVVQSPRYKIIEKKQPVAFWCNPISGHNTLYWYLQNLGQGPELLIRYENEEAVDDSQLPKDRFSAERLKGVDSTLKIQPAELGDSAVYLCASSYKPNQPQHFGDGTRLSIL.

The chain joins TRBV6-6 to TRBJ1-3; D is possibly TRBD1 (6 bases). Between the trimmed V and J ends, which lost 6 bases and 0 bases, there was a span of 15 bases. This CDR3 spans 16 amino acids. The germline V gene has CDR1 MNHNY and CDR2 SVGAGI (reference sequence). DNA of the CDR3: TGTGCCAGCAGGGATTACAGGGAACACTCTGGAAACACCATATATTTT. Translating it yields CASRDYREHSGNTIYF.

The chain is built from TRBV5-6 and TRBJ1-2; 7 nucleotides match TRBD1. Germline V gene lookup returns CDR1 SGHDT and CDR2 YYEEEE. V shed 3 bases and J 1 base; nucleotides not matched to a gene: 6. The CDR3 is made up of 15 amino acids. The CDR3 region is CASSCRDSNNYGYTF. For the CDR3, the DNA is TGTGCCAGCAGCTGCCGGGACAGTAATAACTATGGCTACACCTTC.